A single TCR beta chain is shown here with its context. CDR1 and CDR2 (germline): SGHTA, FQGTGA. CDR3 length: 16 residues. V shed 5 bases and J shed 5 bases, with 18 bases lying between them. This specimen comes from a study of PD-L1 blockade in urothelial cancer. Data came from immunoSEQ multiplex PCR; TCRdb stores just in-frame clones and leaves some out. The data hold 100,000 or so clones, with 91% observed a single time. The sequencing here drew on PBMCs, taken around atezolizumab (anti-PD-L1) treatment. The J gene is TRBJ2-2, the V gene TRBV7-3; the D gene is possibly TRBD1 (5 bases). This clonotype originated in an elderly woman with urothelial cancer. This CDR3 reads CASSPRQGIGTGELFF. In DNA form, the CDR3 reads TGTGCCAGCAGCCCGAGGCAGGGTATTGGTACCGGGGAGCTGTTTTTT.